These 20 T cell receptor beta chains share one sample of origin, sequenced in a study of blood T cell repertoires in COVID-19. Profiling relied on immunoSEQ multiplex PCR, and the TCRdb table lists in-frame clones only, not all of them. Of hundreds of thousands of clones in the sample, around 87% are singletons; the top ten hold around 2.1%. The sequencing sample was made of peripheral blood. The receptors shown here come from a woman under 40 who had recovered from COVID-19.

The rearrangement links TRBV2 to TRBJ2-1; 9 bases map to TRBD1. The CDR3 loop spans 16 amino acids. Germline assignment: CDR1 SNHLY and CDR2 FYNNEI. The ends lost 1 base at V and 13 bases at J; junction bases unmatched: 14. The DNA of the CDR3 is TGTGCCAGCAGTGAAGGGCCGGGACAGGGTCCCTTGGACCAGTTCTTC. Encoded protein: CASSEGPGQGPLDQFF.

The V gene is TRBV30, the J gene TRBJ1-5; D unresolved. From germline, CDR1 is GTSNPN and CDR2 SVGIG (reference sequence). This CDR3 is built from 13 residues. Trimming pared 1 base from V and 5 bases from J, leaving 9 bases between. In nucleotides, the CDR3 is TGTGCCTGGAGTGGGAGGGAGGATCAGCCCCAGCATTTT. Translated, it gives CAWSGREDQPQHF.

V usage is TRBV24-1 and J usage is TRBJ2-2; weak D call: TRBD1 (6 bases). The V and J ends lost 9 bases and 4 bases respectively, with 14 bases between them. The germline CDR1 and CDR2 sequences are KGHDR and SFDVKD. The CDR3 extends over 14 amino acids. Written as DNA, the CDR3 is TGTGCCACCGGAACAGGGAAGGGCACCGGGGAGCTGTTTTTT. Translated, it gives CATGTGKGTGELFF.

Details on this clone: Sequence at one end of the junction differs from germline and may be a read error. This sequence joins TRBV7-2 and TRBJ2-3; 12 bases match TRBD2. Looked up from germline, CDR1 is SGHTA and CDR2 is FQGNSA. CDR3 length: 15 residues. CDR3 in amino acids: CASSLAGGPTDTQYF. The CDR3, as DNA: TGTGCCAGCAGCCTAGCGGGGGGGCCCACAGATACGCAGTATTTT. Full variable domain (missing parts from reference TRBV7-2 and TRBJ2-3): GAGVSQSPSNKVTEKGKDVELRCDPISGHTALYWYRQSLGQGLEFLIYFQGNSAPDKSGLPSDRFSAERTGGSVSTLTIQRTQQEDSAVYLCASSLAGGPTDTQYFGPGTRLTVL.

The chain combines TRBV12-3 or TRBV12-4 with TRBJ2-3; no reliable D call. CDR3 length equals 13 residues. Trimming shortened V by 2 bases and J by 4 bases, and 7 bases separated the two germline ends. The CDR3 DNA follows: TGTGCCAGCAGTTTAAGGAGTCCAGATACGCAGTATTTT. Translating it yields CASSLRSPDTQYF.

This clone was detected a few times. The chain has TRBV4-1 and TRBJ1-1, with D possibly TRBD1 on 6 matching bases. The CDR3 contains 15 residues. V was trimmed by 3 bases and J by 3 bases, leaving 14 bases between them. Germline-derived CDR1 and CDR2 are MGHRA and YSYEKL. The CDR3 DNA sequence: TGCGCCAGCAGCCACTACAGGGATTCGGACACTGAAGCTTTCTTT. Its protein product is CASSHYRDSDTEAFF.

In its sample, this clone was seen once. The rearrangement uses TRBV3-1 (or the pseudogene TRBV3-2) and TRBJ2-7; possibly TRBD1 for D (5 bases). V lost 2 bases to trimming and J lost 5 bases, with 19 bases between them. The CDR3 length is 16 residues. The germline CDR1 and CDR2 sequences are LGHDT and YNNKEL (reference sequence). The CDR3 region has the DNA TGTGCCAGCAGCCAATTCTCCCTAGGGGTTCCCCACGAGCAGTACTTC. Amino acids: CASSQFSLGVPHEQYF.

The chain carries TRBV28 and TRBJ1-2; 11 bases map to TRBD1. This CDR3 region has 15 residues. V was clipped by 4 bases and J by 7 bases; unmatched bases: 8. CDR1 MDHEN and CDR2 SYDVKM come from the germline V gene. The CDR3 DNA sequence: TGTGCCAGCAGTTCAACACGGACAGGGGGCGGTGGCTACACCTTC. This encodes CASSSTRTGGGGYTF.

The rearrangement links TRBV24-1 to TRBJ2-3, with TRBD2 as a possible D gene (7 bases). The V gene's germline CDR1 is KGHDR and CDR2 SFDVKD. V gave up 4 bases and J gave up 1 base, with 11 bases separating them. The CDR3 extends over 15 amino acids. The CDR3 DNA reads TGTGCCACCAGTGACGGGGGGCGCGGCACAGATACGCAGTATTTT. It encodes CATSDGGRGTDTQYF.

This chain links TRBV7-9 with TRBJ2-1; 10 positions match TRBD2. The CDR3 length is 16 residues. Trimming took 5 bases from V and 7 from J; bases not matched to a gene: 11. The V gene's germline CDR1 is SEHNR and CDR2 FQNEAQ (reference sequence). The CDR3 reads CASSHLAGVGNNEQFF. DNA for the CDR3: TGTGCCAGCAGCCATCTAGCGGGAGTGGGGAATAATGAGCAGTTCTTC.

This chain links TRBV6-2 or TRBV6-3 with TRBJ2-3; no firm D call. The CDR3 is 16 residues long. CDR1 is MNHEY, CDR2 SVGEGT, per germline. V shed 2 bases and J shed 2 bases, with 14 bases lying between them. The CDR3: CASSYRPGEDTDTQYF. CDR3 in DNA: TGTGCCAGCAGTTACCGACCCGGAGAAGACACAGATACGCAGTATTTT.

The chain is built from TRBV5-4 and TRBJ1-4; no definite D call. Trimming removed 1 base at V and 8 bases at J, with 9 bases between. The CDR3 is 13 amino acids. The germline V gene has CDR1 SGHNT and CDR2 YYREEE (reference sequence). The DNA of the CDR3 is TGTGCCAGCAGCTTGTGGGGAGAGGAAAAACTGTTTTTT. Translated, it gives CASSLWGEEKLFF.

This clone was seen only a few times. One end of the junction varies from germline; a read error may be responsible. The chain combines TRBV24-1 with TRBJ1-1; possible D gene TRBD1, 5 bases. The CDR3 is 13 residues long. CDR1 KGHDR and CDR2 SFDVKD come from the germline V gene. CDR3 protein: CATSDFVGGPLSF. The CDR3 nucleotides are TGTGCCACCAGTGATTTCGTCGGGGGACCTTTATCCTTT.

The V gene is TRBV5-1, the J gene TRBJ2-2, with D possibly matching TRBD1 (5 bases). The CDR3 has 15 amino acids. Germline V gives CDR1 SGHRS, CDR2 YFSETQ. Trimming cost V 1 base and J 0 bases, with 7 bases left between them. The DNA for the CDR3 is TGCGCCAGCAGCTTGTTCAGGGCGAACACCGGGGAGCTGTTTTTT. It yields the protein CASSLFRANTGELFF. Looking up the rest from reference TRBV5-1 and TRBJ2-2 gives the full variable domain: KAGVTQTPRYLIKTRGQQVTLSCSPISGHRSVSWYQQTPGQGLQFLFEYFSETQRNKGNFPGRFSGRQFSNSRSEMNVSTLELGDSALYLCASSLFRANTGELFFGEGSRLTVL.

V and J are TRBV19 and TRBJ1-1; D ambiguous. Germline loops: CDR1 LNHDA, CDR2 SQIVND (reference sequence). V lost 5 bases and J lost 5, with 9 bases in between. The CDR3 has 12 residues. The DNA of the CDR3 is TGTGCCAGTAGTTCCGGGGTTACTGAAGCTTTCTTT. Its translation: CASSSGVTEAFF.

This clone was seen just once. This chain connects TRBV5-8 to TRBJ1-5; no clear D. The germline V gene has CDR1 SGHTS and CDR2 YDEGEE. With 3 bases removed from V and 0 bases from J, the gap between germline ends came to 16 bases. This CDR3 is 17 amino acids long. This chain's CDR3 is CASSYLRGTYSNQPQHF. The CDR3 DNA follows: TGTGCCAGCAGCTATTTGCGGGGTACCTATAGCAATCAGCCCCAGCATTTT.

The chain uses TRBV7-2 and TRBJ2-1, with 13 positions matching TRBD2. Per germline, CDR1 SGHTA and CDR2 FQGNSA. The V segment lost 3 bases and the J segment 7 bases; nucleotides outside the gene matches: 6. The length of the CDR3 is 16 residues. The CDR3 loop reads CASSFTGTSGVNEQFF. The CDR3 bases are TGTGCCAGCAGCTTTACCGGGACTAGCGGGGTTAATGAGCAGTTCTTC. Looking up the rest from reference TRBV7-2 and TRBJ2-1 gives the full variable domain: GAGVSQSPSNKVTEKGKDVELRCDPISGHTALYWYRQSLGQGLEFLIYFQGNSAPDKSGLPSDRFSAERTGGSVSTLTIQRTQQEDSAVYLCASSFTGTSGVNEQFFGPGTRLTVL.

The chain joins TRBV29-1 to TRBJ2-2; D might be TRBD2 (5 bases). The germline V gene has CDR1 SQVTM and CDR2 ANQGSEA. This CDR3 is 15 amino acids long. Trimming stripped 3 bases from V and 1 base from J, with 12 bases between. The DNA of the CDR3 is TGCAGCGTTGAGCTAGGACTGGAGAACACCGGGGAGCTGTTTTTT. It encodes CSVELGLENTGELFF.

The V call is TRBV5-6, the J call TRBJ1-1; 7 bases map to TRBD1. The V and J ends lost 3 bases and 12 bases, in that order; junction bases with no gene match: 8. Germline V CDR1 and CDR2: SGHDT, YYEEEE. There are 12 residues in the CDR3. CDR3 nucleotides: TGTGCCAGCAGCTCGCACCGGGACAGAACTTTCTTT. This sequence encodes CASSSHRDRTFF.

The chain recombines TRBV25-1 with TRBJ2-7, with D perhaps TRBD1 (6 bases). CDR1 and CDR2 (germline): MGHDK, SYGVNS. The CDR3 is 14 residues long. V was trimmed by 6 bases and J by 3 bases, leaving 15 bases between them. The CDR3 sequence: CASSLGGSRYEQYF. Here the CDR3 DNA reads TGTGCCAGCAGCTTAGGGGGATCTCGCTACGAGCAGTACTTC.